The rows below give T cell receptor beta chains drawn from one sample of a study of blood T cells in healthy people across ages. TCRdb processed the 5' RACE reads anew with MiXCR; each CDR3 protein has one entry. The sample gives approximately 780,000 distinct CDR3 sequences, under 30% of which show up once; under 3% is in the top ten. The sample was also linked to a second study, of T cells of mothers and their children.

The specimen was blood. Every receptor here comes from a boy under 18 in good health. CDR3s leave out the opening cysteine and the closing phenylalanine or tryptophan. Clone size is given for some rows only: seen once, a few or many times, or a class if the clone is expanded.

13	TRBV6-6	TRBJ2-6	few	ASSADRAGANVPT
15	TRBV3-1	TRBJ2-6	few	ASSLPEGRPGANVLT
14	TRBV12-3/TRBV12-4	TRBJ2-7	NA	ASKGPGLVFNHEQY
12	TRBV7-2	TRBJ2-7	few	AISPGRSSYEQY
11	TRBV29-1	TRBJ1-1	once	SVGSGLNTEAF
11	TRBV14	TRBJ2-7	many	ASSVAGGYEQY
10	TRBV2	TRBJ2-4	few	ASSEAKNIQY
13	TRBV7-2	TRBJ1-4	many	ASSLAGWTAGELF
11	TRBV11-2	TRBJ2-1	few	ASSFESSSEQS
11	TRBV4-1	TRBJ1-1	many	ASSQGQGVEAF
12	TRBV6-2/TRBV6-3	TRBJ2-7	NA	ASSYSPPFYEQY
14	TRBV6-1	TRBJ2-7	NA	ASNSFGGGWSYEQY
13	TRBV6-1	TRBJ2-5	NA	ASSEARMDGETQY
12	TRBV29-1	NA	NA	SAGTGGGPYEQY
11	TRBV30	NA	NA	AWSSSGPYEQY
10	TRBV20-1	TRBJ2-7	NA	SATGNSYEQY
9	TRBV28	TRBJ1-2	NA	ASSHTRKYT
12	TRBV20-1	TRBJ2-5	few	SASNRVLQETQY
12	TRBV2	TRBJ2-6	NA	ASSAWDRANVLT
11	TRBV20-1	TRBJ1-2	NA	SGKGGSNYGYT
13	TRBV4-2	TRBJ2-4	few	ASSQDRTGRDIQY
14	TRBV3-1	TRBJ2-1	NA	ASSQGGGNLYNEQF
10	TRBV20-1	TRBJ2-5	NA	SASGPWGTQY
14	TRBV7-2	TRBJ1-1	NA	ASSSLPTASNTEPF
14	TRBV10-2	TRBJ2-3	once	ASTIGETGPTDTQY
12	TRBV20-1	TRBJ2-5	few	SASGQGAGETQY
14	TRBV21-1	TRBJ2-7	NA	ASSTAARQETYEQY
12	TRBV5-1	TRBJ1-2	few	ASSLGPPNYGYT
14	TRBV5-1	TRBJ2-3	NA	ASSLGQRQLVDTQY
13	TRBV14	TRBJ2-7	NA	ASSQGRGPYYEQY
16	TRBV18	TRBJ2-6	few	ASSRPGHTSSGANVLT
13	TRBV9	TRBJ2-2	few	ASGTGGFFTGELF
9	TRBV5-6	TRBJ1-5	many	ASSLAQPQH
13	TRBV28	NA	once	ASYPAGLSTYEQY
12	TRBV11-2	TRBJ2-5	NA	ASGLAGLQETQY
11	TRBV20-1	TRBJ1-4	NA	SAPVADNEKLF
12	TRBV11-2	TRBJ2-3	NA	ASSLGVIADTQY
17	TRBV12-3/TRBV12-4	TRBJ2-1	NA	ASSLRFRGRGSSYNEQF
11	TRBV19	TRBJ2-5	NA	ASSIGGYETQY
11	TRBV4-2	TRBJ1-2	few	ASSQESPKGYT
11	TRBV6-6	TRBJ1-6	few	AISGAYNSPLH
10	TRBV29-1	TRBJ1-2	few	SVPTDQQIYT
12	TRBV6-1	TRBJ2-1	NA	ASRSGGAGDEQF
13	TRBV7-9	TRBJ2-7	NA	ASSLAEGGLYEQY
13	TRBV7-2	TRBJ2-5	few	ASSLDGTGVREQY
15	TRBV20-1	TRBJ2-5	few	SATSGASGGASETQY
11	TRBV29-1	TRBJ1-5	NA	SVSNDRDWPQH
11	TRBV29-1	TRBJ2-5	NA	SVLGTAQETQY
13	TRBV5-1	TRBJ2-3	few	ASSFYEGPTDTQY
14	TRBV24-1	TRBJ2-1	NA	ATSDGTLTYYNEQF
14	TRBV5-1	TRBJ2-3	NA	ASSLPTTGPVDTQY
13	TRBV14	NA	NA	ASSPLQGGPYEQY
14	TRBV6-1	TRBJ2-5	NA	ASRGLGTPYQETQY
11	TRBV15	TRBJ1-2	NA	ATSPWGGYGYT
13	TRBV5-1	TRBJ1-5	many	ASSLDTGLNQPQH